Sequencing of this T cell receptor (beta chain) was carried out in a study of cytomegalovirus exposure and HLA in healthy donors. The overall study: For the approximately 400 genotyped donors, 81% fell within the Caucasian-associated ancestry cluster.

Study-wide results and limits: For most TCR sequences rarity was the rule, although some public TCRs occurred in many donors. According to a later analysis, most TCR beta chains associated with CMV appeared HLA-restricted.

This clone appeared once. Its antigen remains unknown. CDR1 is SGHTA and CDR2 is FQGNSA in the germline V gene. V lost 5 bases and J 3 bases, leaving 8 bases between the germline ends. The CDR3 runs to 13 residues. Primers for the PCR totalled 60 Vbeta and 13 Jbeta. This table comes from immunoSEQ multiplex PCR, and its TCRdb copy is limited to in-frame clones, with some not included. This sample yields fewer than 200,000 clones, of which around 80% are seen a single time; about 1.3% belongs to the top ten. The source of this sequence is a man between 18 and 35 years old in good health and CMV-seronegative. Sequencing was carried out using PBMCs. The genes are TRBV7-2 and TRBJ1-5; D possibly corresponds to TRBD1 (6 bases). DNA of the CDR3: TGTGCCAGCAGCCAGGGGCCCAATCAGCCCCAGCATTTT. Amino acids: CASSQGPNQPQHF.